The source of this T cell receptor beta chain is a study of blood T cell repertoires in COVID-19. As for the study in general: Sites across the United States, Italy and Spain contributed samples from acute and convalescent COVID-19. PBMCs, B-cell-depleted T cells, or T cells provided the cDNA or gDNA that made up the material.

Germline V lookup: CDR1 SGHRS, CDR2 YFSETQ. V dropped 2 bases and J dropped 6 bases, with 11 bases sitting between them. The CDR3 totals 13 residues. This clone is a singleton in its sample. Original handling: Amplification with reference gene primers provided the estimates of nucleated cell counts. The method was immunoSEQ multiplex PCR; TCRdb's version includes in-frame clones alone and lacks a portion of them. The V and J calls and clone size are taken from that table; D and trimming were inferred from the DNA. The sample carries 60,000 to 80,000 clones, 88% recorded once. This clonotype was obtained from an older woman with acute or convalescent COVID-19. This sequence joins TRBV5-1 and TRBJ1-1; the D gene is possibly TRBD1 (5 bases). Material for sequencing was peripheral blood. CDR3 sequence reads: CASSFSDRSEAFF. In DNA, the CDR3 is TGCGCCAGCAGCTTCTCCGACAGATCTGAAGCTTTCTTT.